This T cell receptor beta chain was identified in a study of cytomegalovirus exposure and HLA in healthy donors. This CDR3 spans 14 amino acids. Germline loops: CDR1 SGHTA, CDR2 FQGNSA. The V and J ends lost 0 bases and 0 bases respectively, with 6 bases between them. PCR was performed using 60 Vbeta and 13 Jbeta primers. Assay: immunoSEQ multiplex PCR; the TCRdb copy retains only in-frame clones and omits some. The sample lists about 37,000 clones, 82% seen once, with 10% to 13% in the top ten. Study observations and caveats: The classifier reportedly diagnosed cytomegalovirus status with high specificity and sensitivity.

As for this clone: Its antigen is currently unknown.

The TCR comes from a woman under 30 in good health and CMV-seropositive. Sequencing used PBMCs. This chain links TRBV7-2 with TRBJ2-7; D possibly corresponds to TRBD2 (6 bases). The CDR3 region is CASSLAGGSYEQYF. The CDR3 nucleotides read TGTGCCAGCAGCTTAGCGGGGGGCTCCTACGAGCAGTACTTC.